These 22 T cell receptor beta chains share one sample of origin, sequenced in a study of identical twins. One entry per CDR3 protein, called by TCRdb with MiXCR from the 5' RACE reads. The repertoire holds about 900,000 distinct CDR3 sequences, with around an eighth as singletons. These data were also filed under a second study, of yellow fever vaccine responses in identical twins.

Source material: PBMCs. The receptors shown here come from a woman younger than 30 in good health.

The chain is built from TRBV7-9 and TRBJ1-2; D might be TRBD1 (5 bases). The V end was cut by 1 base, the J end by 6 bases, with 9 bases between. The length of the CDR3 is 13 residues. Looked up from germline, CDR1 is SEHNR and CDR2 is FQNEAQ (reference sequence). The CDR3: CASSLGDSNGYTF. The CDR3 nucleotides are TGTGCCAGCAGCTTAGGTGACAGCAATGGCTACACCTTC.

This clonotype was counted a few times. J is TRBJ1-2 and V is TRBV6-1; D is unclear. CDR1 is MNHNS, CDR2 SASEGT, per germline. The CDR3 is made up of 17 amino acids. Trimming cost V 5 bases and J 4 bases, with 23 bases left between them. The DNA of the CDR3 is TGTGCCAGCAGTCCCACCCACTTGCCAGATAACTTCTATGGCTACACCTTC. The encoded protein is CASSPTHLPDNFYGYTF.

The chain combines TRBV28 with TRBJ2-5; 7 positions agree with TRBD2. Germline trimming cut 1 base from V and 1 base from J; bases unmatched to any gene: 6. The CDR3 extends over 16 amino acids. The germline CDR1 and CDR2 sequences are MDHEN and SYDVKM. The CDR3 DNA follows: TGTGCCAGCAGTTTATTGGGACTATCTTCCCAAGAGACCCAGTACTTC. Translating it yields CASSLLGLSSQETQYF.

Remarks on this clonotype: A far larger clone is one nucleotide away, so this likely arose from a read error. The chain recombines TRBV5-1 with TRBJ1-2; D unclear. The CDR3 is 13 amino acids. Germline V gene lookup returns CDR1 SGHRS and CDR2 YFSETQ. The CDR3 is CASSLDSNHGYTF. The CDR3 bases are TGCGCCAGCAGCTTGGACAGTAACCATGGCTACACCTTC.

V usage is TRBV25-1 and J usage is TRBJ2-1, with 9 nucleotides matching TRBD2. V trimming: 1 base; J trimming: 6 bases; junction bases outside the gene matches: 13. Germline CDR1 is MGHDK and CDR2 is SYGVNS. The CDR3 extends over 18 amino acids. CDR3 region: CASSESLGGRAGVNEQFF. CDR3 bases: TGTGCCAGCAGTGAATCTCTTGGCGGGAGGGCCGGGGTCAATGAGCAGTTCTTC. The variable domain in full, with the rest retrieved from reference TRBV25-1 and TRBJ2-1, is EADIYQTPRYLVIGTGKKITLECSQTMGHDKMYWYQQDPGMELHLIHYSYGVNSTEKGDLSSESTVSRIRTEHFPLTLESARPSHTSQYLCASSESLGGRAGVNEQFFGPGTRLTVL.

This clonotype has only a few counts. The chain combines TRBV12-3 or TRBV12-4 with TRBJ2-2, with a possible D match to TRBD1 (6 bases). The CDR3 loop spans 14 amino acids. With 5 bases removed from V and 1 base from J, the gap between germline ends came to 8 bases. This CDR3 reads CASSIQGNTGELFF. The DNA of the CDR3 is TGTGCCAGCAGTATACAGGGGAACACCGGGGAGCTGTTTTTT.

This clonotype has a count of ten or more. This sequence joins TRBV28 and TRBJ2-4; 10 bases are shared with TRBD1. Trimming took 5 bases from V and 3 from J; bases not matched to a gene: 7. The germline V gene encodes CDR1 MDHEN and CDR2 SYDVKM. There are 16 residues in the CDR3. The CDR3 DNA reads as TGTGCCAGCAGTCCGAGGACAGGGGGAGACAAAAACATTCAGTACTTC. It yields the protein CASSPRTGGDKNIQYF.

This clonotype was recorded a few times. The chain carries TRBV11-2 and TRBJ1-2; 8 nucleotides match TRBD1. Looked up from germline, CDR1 is SGHAT and CDR2 is FQNNGV. Trimming cost V 4 bases and J 1 base; bases outside gene matches: 5. The CDR3 length is 15 residues. Here the CDR3 DNA reads TGTGCCAGCAGCTCAGGACAGGGCGATAACTATGGCTACACCTTC. Translation: CASSSGQGDNYGYTF.

This clonotype was recorded once. The genes are TRBV4-1 and TRBJ2-3; D gene uncertain. There are 16 residues in the CDR3. CDR1 is MGHRA, CDR2 YSYEKL, per germline. V lost 3 bases, J lost 4 bases, and 17 bases lay in between. CDR3 residues: CASSQQHIPSPDTQYF. The CDR3 DNA reads as TGCGCCAGCAGCCAGCAACACATCCCGAGCCCAGATACGCAGTATTTT.

This chain links TRBV29-1 with TRBJ2-2; no definite D call. Germline-derived CDR1 and CDR2 are SQVTM and ANQGSEA. V was pared by 4 bases and J by 3 bases, with 6 bases between. The CDR3 contains 12 residues. DNA for the CDR3: TGCAGCGTTGTCCTTTACACCGGGGAGCTGTTTTTT. Translation: CSVVLYTGELFF.

The sample holds a few counts of this clonotype. The J gene is TRBJ2-5, the V gene TRBV5-1; 13 bases match TRBD2. The germline gives CDR1 SGHRS, CDR2 YFSETQ. The ends lost 0 bases at V and 5 bases at J; junction bases unmatched: 7. The length of the CDR3 is 17 residues. In DNA form, the CDR3 reads TGCGCCAGCAGCTTGGGGACTAGCGGGGGCCCCACCGAGACCCAGTACTTC. It codes for CASSLGTSGGPTETQYF. Using reference TRBV5-1 and TRBJ2-5 for the parts outside the CDR3, the full variable domain is KAGVTQTPRYLIKTRGQQVTLSCSPISGHRSVSWYQQTPGQGLQFLFEYFSETQRNKGNFPGRFSGRQFSNSRSEMNVSTLELGDSALYLCASSLGTSGGPTETQYFGPGTRLLVL.

A few counts support this clonotype. The chain uses TRBV2 and TRBJ2-7; possibly TRBD2 for D (5 bases). The germline V and J ends were trimmed by 2 bases and 5 bases, with 13 bases remaining between them. From germline, CDR1 is SNHLY and CDR2 FYNNEI. The CDR3 length is 14 residues. The CDR3 DNA sequence: TGTGCCAGCAGTGAATTCCCGGGGATCGACGAGCAGTACTTC. Its translation is CASSEFPGIDEQYF.

This rearrangement joins TRBV7-9 to TRBJ2-5, with TRBD2 identical over 8 bases. The J segment lost 1 base and the V segment lost 5 bases, leaving 9 bases of the junction unmatched. CDR1 is SEHNR and CDR2 is FQNEAQ in the germline V gene (reference sequence). The CDR3 runs 16 residues. CDR3 amino acids: CASSDFAGGLQETQYF. The CDR3 region has the DNA TGTGCCAGCAGCGATTTTGCGGGAGGCCTCCAAGAGACCCAGTACTTC. The entire variable domain, with the rest obtained from reference TRBV7-9 and TRBJ2-5, is as follows: DTGVSQNPRHKITKRGQNVTFRCDPISEHNRLYWYRQTLGQGPEFLTYFQNEAQLEKSRLLSDRFSAERPKGSFSTLEIQRTEQGDSAMYLCASSDFAGGLQETQYFGPGTRLLVL.

This clonotype was detected only a few times. The chain is built from TRBV19 and TRBJ2-3; 9 nucleotides match TRBD2. The CDR3 totals 17 residues. Trimming at V came to 3 bases and at J to 1 base, leaving 8 bases not matched to a gene. CDR1 and CDR2 (germline): LNHDA, SQIVND (reference sequence). The CDR3 DNA sequence: TGTGCCAGTAGTATTCTTGGGACTAGCTGGGGCACAGATACGCAGTATTTT. This codes for CASSILGTSWGTDTQYF.

This clonotype was seen repeatedly, ten times or more. The genes are TRBV6-6 and TRBJ1-2, with a tentative D call TRBD1 (5 bases). V lost 5 bases, J lost 8 bases, and 18 bases lay in between. CDR1 and CDR2 (germline): MNHNY, SVGAGI (reference sequence). CDR3 length: 14 amino acids. The CDR3 loop is CASSTPGQFWGYTF. In nucleotides, the CDR3 is TGTGCCAGCAGTACCCCGGGGCAGTTCTGGGGCTACACCTTC.

This clonotype was picked up many times. This rearrangement joins TRBV12-3 or TRBV12-4 to TRBJ2-1; 10 bases are a match to TRBD2. The J segment lost 12 bases and the V segment lost 3 bases, leaving 8 bases of the junction unmatched. This CDR3 spans 14 amino acids. Here the CDR3 reads CASSFYRAGGPQFF. The DNA for the CDR3 is TGTGCCAGCAGTTTTTATCGAGCGGGGGGGCCGCAGTTCTTC.

This clonotype was observed a few times. The CDR3 sequence is CSALGGFGYTGELFF. CDR3 coding DNA: TGCAGTGCTCTGGGAGGGTTCGGGTACACCGGGGAGCTGTTTTTT. The chain is built from TRBV20-1 and TRBJ2-2; 7 nucleotides align to TRBD2. The J segment lost 3 bases and the V segment lost 5 bases, leaving 9 bases of the junction unmatched. Germline CDR1 DFQATT, CDR2 SNEGSKA (reference sequence). This CDR3 spans 15 amino acids.

The chain employs TRBV27 and TRBJ1-2, with TRBD1 matching 8 bases. Germline V gene lookup returns CDR1 MNHEY and CDR2 SMNVEV (reference sequence). Trimming cost V 5 bases and J 5 bases; bases outside gene matches: 13. The CDR3 runs 16 residues. The CDR3 DNA follows: TGTGCCAGCAGTGCAATGGACAGGGCCTACATATATGGCTACACCTTC. It encodes CASSAMDRAYIYGYTF.

The chain employs TRBV5-1 and TRBJ2-3; no reliable D call. CDR1 and CDR2 (germline): SGHRS, YFSETQ. The CDR3 extends over 15 amino acids. V shed 0 bases and J shed 4 bases, with 12 bases lying between them. The CDR3 coding sequence is TGCGCCAGCAGCTTGGGGAGTAGGAGCGCAGATACGCAGTATTTT. This codes for CASSLGSRSADTQYF.

The chain uses TRBV6-1 and TRBJ1-1; D remains unclear. The V end lost 6 bases, the J end lost 5 bases, and 13 bases lay between the germline ends. The CDR3 is made up of 13 amino acids. Germline lookup yields CDR1 MNHNS and CDR2 SASEGT. The CDR3 here is CASRSARGTEAFF. The DNA of the CDR3 is TGTGCCAGCAGGTCCGCCCGAGGGACTGAAGCTTTCTTT.

The chain joins TRBV7-6 to TRBJ1-6; 11 nucleotides agree with TRBD1. V dropped 4 bases and J dropped 9; count of bases not matched to a gene: 5. The V gene's germline CDR1 is SGHVS and CDR2 FNYEAQ. This CDR3 is built from 15 residues. Here the CDR3 reads CASSSGQGAISPLHF. The CDR3, as DNA: TGTGCCAGCAGCTCCGGACAGGGGGCGATTTCACCCCTCCACTTT.

This clonotype has just a few counts. V and J are TRBV6-5 and TRBJ1-1; D is perhaps TRBD1 (5 bases). Trimming stripped 0 bases from V and 5 bases from J, with 10 bases between. The germline CDR1 and CDR2 sequences are MNHEY and SVGAGI. The CDR3 is 14 residues long. CDR3 in DNA: TGTGCCAGCAGTTACTCCAGGGTTGCGACTGAAGCTTTCTTT. This gives the protein CASSYSRVATEAFF.